This TCR beta chain originates from a study of T cell repertoires and Cas9 in healthy adults (dated by TCRdb to 2016 to 2018). Describing the broader study: Within the CD4 and CD8 compartments, the researchers characterized SpCas9-reactive T cells in terms of multi-effector potency, cytotoxicity and lineage determination. The study looked at preexisting T cell immunity to the Streptococcus pyogenes Cas9 nuclease (SpCas9), which is used in CRISPR gene editing.

About this clone itself: Base-call qualities are not available, and no considerably larger clone is one nucleotide away.

Healthy humans served as the donors. The research as a whole found: A preexisting SpCas9-directed effector T cell response was described as ubiquitous among the healthy humans studied. In vitro, SpCas9-reactive regulatory T cells were reported to reduce the proliferation and function of SpCas9-reactive effector T cells.

Libraries were built with the immunoSEQ multiplex PCR assay. The table comes from immuneACCESS by way of TCRdb, which keeps in-frame sequences with V and J called. Part of the clones is missing from these tables; in studies checked, under half for an unresolved V gene and the rest for unknown reasons. The table for this sample lists approximately 1,500 clones; around 93% of them were counted only once. Together, the top ten hold around 3.9% of the sample. Trimming leaves V shorter by 5 bases and J shorter by 6 bases, with the junction holding 2 bases beyond the gene matches. Inclusive of the bounding cysteine and phenylalanine, the CDR3 is 13 residues long. Only CDR3 DNA remains: 39 bases, in frame from the first base. Per the germline V gene (reference sequence), GTSNPN is the CDR1 and SVGIG is the CDR2.

The clonotype was recovered from a human donor in good health. The V and J genes are TRBV30 and TRBJ1-6; TRBD1 agrees with 9 junctional bases. The sequencing input was SpCas9-reactive CD4+ effector T cells (CD137+, CD154-, CD25-, CD127+) from PBMCs; culture status not recorded. The label giving this sample's cell subset or site can be read as: SpCas9-reactive effector T cells. The base sequence is TGTGCCTGGGAACAGGGGGCTAATTCACCCCTCCACTTT. It specifies CAWEQGANSPLHF. Outside the CDR3, residues come from the reference TRBV30 and TRBJ1-6 proteins, so the full variable domain is: SQTIHQWPATLVQPVGSPLSLECTVEGTSNPNLYWYRQAAGRGLQLLFYSVGIGQISSEVPQNLSASRPQDRQFILSSKKLLLSDSGFYLCAWEQGANSPLHFGNGTRLTVT.